One and the same sample provided the 5 T cell receptor beta chains below, sequenced in a study of Graves' ophthalmopathy and Graves' hyperthyroidism. Amplification targeted the TCR beta CDR3 regions, with RNA transcripts as the source material. The first-round RT-PCR employed HTBI primers together with the Qiagen OneStep RT-PCR kit. A multiplex PCR was then performed as the second round. TCRdb ran MiXCR on the multiplex PCR reads and lists one entry per CDR3 protein. Of 200,000 to 300,000 distinct CDR3 sequences listed, around 45% are singletons. The sample consisted of peripheral blood. All receptors derive from an adult man with Graves' ophthalmopathy.

The chain uses TRBV5-1 and TRBJ2-7; 9 bases align to TRBD1. V lost 2 bases to trimming and J lost 2 bases; unmatched junction nucleotides: 5. The CDR3 extends over 15 amino acids. CDR1 and CDR2 (germline): SGHRS, YFSETQ. CDR3 sequence: CASSFPGQGPYEQYF. The CDR3 coding sequence is TGCGCCAGCAGCTTCCCGGGACAGGGCCCCTACGAGCAGTACTTC.

This rearrangement joins TRBV2 to TRBJ2-5, with TRBD1 matching 7 bases. The CDR3 runs to 15 residues. Germline CDR1 SNHLY, CDR2 FYNNEI. V was pared by 0 bases and J by 2 bases, with 3 bases of the junction left unmatched. The CDR3 bases are TGTGCCAGCAGTGAAGCACAGGGGAGTCAAGAGACCCAGTACTTC. Protein product: CASSEAQGSQETQYF. Full variable domain (missing parts from reference TRBV2 and TRBJ2-5): EPEVTQTPSHQVTQMGQEVILRCVPISNHLYFYWYRQILGQKVEFLVSFYNNEISEKSEIFDDQFSVERPDGSNFTLKIRSTKLEDSAMYFCASSEAQGSQETQYFGPGTRLLVL.

The chain combines TRBV20-1 with TRBJ2-7; maybe TRBD2 (6 bases). V lost 5 bases and J 3 bases, leaving 20 bases between the germline ends. Looked up from germline, CDR1 is DFQATT and CDR2 is SNEGSKA (reference sequence). CDR3 length equals 15 residues. CDR3 region: CSAPVPPGEGYEQYF. For the CDR3, the DNA is TGCAGTGCTCCCGTCCCCCCGGGAGAAGGCTACGAGCAGTACTTC.

V usage is TRBV12-3 or TRBV12-4 and J usage is TRBJ2-2, with D unresolved. V was trimmed by 0 bases and J by 2 bases, leaving 10 bases between them. This CDR3 is built from 16 residues. CDR3 DNA: TGTGCCAGCAGTTTAGCCGATCTTTCCAACACCGGGGAGCTGTTTTTT. This codes for CASSLADLSNTGELFF.

The genes are TRBV7-9 and TRBJ2-5; D assignment may be TRBD1 or TRBD2 (6 bases each). This CDR3 contains 18 residues. Trimming removed 1 base at V and 1 base at J, with 19 bases between. The germline V gene has CDR1 SEHNR and CDR2 FQNEAQ (reference sequence). CDR3 in amino acids: CASSLVGGRGGTQETQYF. CDR3 coding DNA: TGTGCCAGCAGCTTAGTTGGGGGGCGCGGCGGGACCCAAGAGACCCAGTACTTC.